These 18 T cell receptor beta chains were all obtained from the same sample, sequenced in a study of blood T cell repertoires in COVID-19. Data came from immunoSEQ multiplex PCR; TCRdb stores just in-frame clones and leaves some out. The sample records roughly 140,000 clones, 87% being singletons. Sequenced sample: PBMCs or T cells enriched from blood (not recorded which). Every receptor here comes from a man aged 60 to 69 who had recovered from COVID-19.

The chain combines TRBV4-1 with TRBJ2-7, with D unresolved. The germline V and J ends were trimmed by 1 base and 3 bases, with 13 bases remaining between them. CDR3 size: 15 residues. Germline CDR1 MGHRA, CDR2 YSYEKL. CDR3 bases: TGCGCCAGCAGCCAAGTAACGGTGCCTAGCTACGAGCAGTACTTC. Protein sequence: CASSQVTVPSYEQYF.

The rearrangement links TRBV6-5 to TRBJ2-3, with 7 nucleotides matching TRBD1. The CDR3 has 12 amino acids. The V gene end was trimmed by 7 bases and the J gene end by 10 bases; junction bases not matched to a gene: 8. CDR1 MNHEY and CDR2 SVGAGI come from the germline V gene. CDR3 bases: TGTGCCAGCACCCTAGACAGGGCGGCGCAGTATTTT. It codes for CASTLDRAAQYF.

The chain carries TRBV15 and TRBJ1-1; a possible D gene is TRBD1 (5 bases). The CDR3 loop spans 14 amino acids. Germline-derived CDR1 and CDR2 are LNHNV and YYDKDF (reference sequence). V lost 8 bases and J lost 4, with 17 bases in between. CDR3 sequence (DNA): TGTGCCACCCGTCTGACAGAGATGAGCACTGAAGCTTTCTTT. Its protein is CATRLTEMSTEAFF.

The chain employs TRBV28 and TRBJ1-1, with D maybe TRBD1 (6 bases). The germline V gene encodes CDR1 MDHEN and CDR2 SYDVKM. V gave up 6 bases and J gave up 1 base, with 12 bases separating them. The CDR3 is made up of 14 amino acids. The chain's CDR3 is CASRTGLRNTEAFF. CDR3 DNA: TGTGCCAGCAGAACAGGGTTAAGGAACACTGAAGCTTTCTTT. Complete variable domain (other parts from reference TRBV28 and TRBJ1-1): DVKVTQSSRYLVKRTGEKVFLECVQDMDHENMFWYRQDPGLGLRLIYFSYDVKMKEKGDIPEGYSVSREKKERFSLILESASTNQTSMYLCASRTGLRNTEAFFGQGTRLTVV.

This clone was recorded once. The chain is built from TRBV10-3 and TRBJ2-5, with D possibly matching TRBD2 (5 bases). The V gene lost 3 bases and the J gene lost 5 bases, with 19 bases spanning the gap. This CDR3 spans 16 amino acids. CDR1 ENHRY and CDR2 SYGVKD come from the germline V gene. CDR3 in amino acids: CAISDPARGLGETQYF. In nucleotides, the CDR3 is TGTGCCATCAGTGACCCGGCGAGAGGACTTGGGGAGACCCAGTACTTC.

This rearrangement joins TRBV11-2 to TRBJ1-1, with D perhaps TRBD1 (5 bases). CDR3 length equals 11 residues. Germline V gives CDR1 SGHAT, CDR2 FQNNGV. Trimming cost V 5 bases and J 12 bases, with 13 bases left between them. The DNA for the CDR3 is TGTGCCAGCAGCCCAGGACATGTGTCTTTCTTT. As protein: CASSPGHVSFF.

V gene TRBV19 combines with J gene TRBJ2-1; TRBD1 might be the D (5 bases). The germline V gene has CDR1 LNHDA and CDR2 SQIVND (reference sequence). The CDR3 sequence is 10 residues long. CDR3 loop: CAVGRHEQFF. As DNA, the CDR3 is TGTGCAGTGGGGCGCCATGAGCAGTTCTTC.

This clone appeared a single time. This CDR3 reads CASSLDRKSGYTF. The CDR3 DNA sequence: TGTGCCAGCAGCCTCGACAGGAAAAGTGGCTACACCTTC. The chain is built from TRBV7-2 and TRBJ1-2, with D tentatively TRBD1 (6 bases). Trimming removed 5 bases at V and 7 bases at J, with 14 bases between. The CDR3 has 13 residues. Germline CDR1 and CDR2: SGHTA and FQGNSA. Combining the CDR3 with reference TRBV7-2 and TRBJ1-2 gives the whole variable domain GAGVSQSPSNKVTEKGKDVELRCDPISGHTALYWYRQSLGQGLEFLIYFQGNSAPDKSGLPSDRFSAERTGGSVSTLTIQRTQQEDSAVYLCASSLDRKSGYTFGSGTRLTVV.

The CDR3 is CASLGDTQYF. The CDR3 nucleotides are TGTGCCAGTCTAGGAGATACGCAGTATTTT. The rearrangement joins TRBV19 to TRBJ2-3, with D unresolved. The CDR3 sequence is 10 residues long. The germline V and J ends were trimmed by 8 bases and 5 bases, with 5 bases remaining between them. Germline-derived CDR1 and CDR2 are LNHDA and SQIVND (reference sequence).

The genes are TRBV10-3 and TRBJ1-2, with D hard to call. The length of the CDR3 is 14 residues. Germline V gene sequence: CDR1 ENHRY, CDR2 SYGVKD. Trimming took 0 bases from V and 2 from J, leaving 7 bases between them. CDR3 sequence reads: CAISESAGNYGYTF. The CDR3 coding sequence is TGTGCCATCAGTGAGTCGGCGGGCAACTATGGCTACACCTTC.

This rearrangement joins TRBV5-8 to TRBJ1-4; 7 bases align to TRBD1. Germline CDR1 reads SGHTS; CDR2 reads YDEGEE. The CDR3 contains 15 residues. V lost 5 bases and J lost 0; bases outside the gene matches: 4. The CDR3: CASRYRGTTNEKLFF. The CDR3, as DNA: TGTGCCAGCAGGTACAGGGGAACAACTAATGAAAAACTGTTTTTT.

The V and J genes are TRBV12-3 or TRBV12-4 and TRBJ2-7, with 8 bases identical to TRBD2. J lost 2 bases, V lost 8 bases, and 5 bases had no gene match. The CDR3 is made up of 13 amino acids. This chain's CDR3 is CASHGGATYEQYF. CDR3 sequence (DNA): TGTGCCAGCCACGGGGGGGCTACCTACGAGCAGTACTTC.

The rearrangement uses TRBV27 and TRBJ1-1; D not certain. V lost 5 bases and J lost 4, with 14 bases in between. Germline lookup yields CDR1 MNHEY and CDR2 SMNVEV (reference sequence). The CDR3 sequence is 14 residues long. Written as DNA, the CDR3 is TGTGCCAGCAGTCCTAACCTGCACTCCACTGAAGCTTTCTTT. This sequence encodes CASSPNLHSTEAFF.

The gene calls are TRBV1 and TRBJ2-7; the D call in the table, TRBD2, was not verified against the DNA. TRBV1 is a pseudogene locus. The CDR3 contains 16 residues. The CDR3 bases are TGCACCAGCAGCCAGAGACTAGCGGGGGATTCCTACGAGCAGTACTTC. It translates to CTSSQRLAGDSYEQYF.

J is TRBJ1-5 and V is TRBV6-5; 10 positions match TRBD1. This CDR3 has 13 residues. The V segment lost 9 bases and the J segment 5 bases; nucleotides outside the gene matches: 4. In germline, CDR1 is MNHEY, CDR2 SVGAGI. In DNA, the CDR3 is TGTGCCAGTGGGGACAGGGGACATCAGCCCCAGCATTTT. This codes for CASGDRGHQPQHF.

The V gene is TRBV2, the J gene TRBJ1-3; 9 bases are a match to TRBD1. This CDR3 has 17 residues. In germline, CDR1 is SNHLY, CDR2 FYNNEI. Trimming at V came to 6 bases and at J to 1 base, leaving 10 bases not matched to a gene. CDR3 in DNA: TGTGCCAGCAGGAAGCTGGGACAGGGTGTTTCTGGAAACACCATATATTTT. Translated, it gives CASRKLGQGVSGNTIYF.

The chain uses TRBV13 and TRBJ1-6; no definite D call. Between the trimmed V and J ends, which lost 5 bases and 2 bases, there was a span of 13 bases. This CDR3 is 16 amino acids long. Germline V CDR1 and CDR2: PRHDT, FYEKMQ (reference sequence). CDR3: CASSLLSGTYNSPLHF. DNA of the CDR3: TGTGCCAGCAGCCTCCTTAGCGGCACCTATAATTCACCCCTCCACTTT.

The V call is TRBV7-8, the J call TRBJ1-5; 7 bases map to TRBD1. CDR1 and CDR2 from the germline V gene are SGHVS and FQNEAQ. With 4 bases clipped from V and 4 bases from J, the junction kept 1 base outside the gene matches. This CDR3 comprises 13 residues. The CDR3 sequence: CASSSQGNQPQHF. In nucleotides, the CDR3 is TGTGCCAGCAGCTCACAGGGGAATCAGCCCCAGCATTTT.